These 23 T cell receptor beta chains share one sample of origin, sequenced in a study of CD8+ T cells in alopecia areata. Investigators isolated RNA and reverse transcribed it into cDNA to act as the sequencing template. This table comes from immunoSEQ multiplex PCR, and its TCRdb copy is limited to in-frame clones, with some not included. The top ten clones hold around 0.84% of a sample with about 270,000 clones, about three fifths of them seen once. Treatment meaning: oral pan-JAK inhibitor, 5-10 mg twice daily. The source was CD4+ T cells sorted from blood, collected between weeks 51 and 52, from a patient treated with tofacitinib. Receptors originate from a human donor with alopecia areata.

This clone appeared a few times. This CDR3 is also generated by other DNA sequences in the sample. V gene TRBV29-1 combines with J gene TRBJ2-3; no clear D. This CDR3 is 12 amino acids long. Per the germline V gene, CDR1 is SQVTM and CDR2 is ANQGSEA. Between the trimmed V and J ends, which lost 4 bases and 3 bases, there was a span of 8 bases. The CDR3, as DNA: TGCAGCGTTGGGATGGGTACAGATACGCAGTATTTT. It translates to CSVGMGTDTQYF.

The genes are TRBV13 and TRBJ1-1; D gene unclear. The germline gives CDR1 PRHDT, CDR2 FYEKMQ (reference sequence). Between the trimmed V and J ends, which lost 2 bases and 6 bases, there was a span of 13 bases. The CDR3 runs to 14 residues. In DNA, the CDR3 is TGTGCCAGCAGCTTAATTGACATCGGATCTGAAGCTTTCTTT. Encoded protein: CASSLIDIGSEAFF.

V and J are TRBV30 and TRBJ2-5; the D gene is possibly TRBD2 (6 bases). V lost 1 base, J lost 3 bases, and 12 bases lay in between. Germline V CDR1 and CDR2: GTSNPN, SVGIG (reference sequence). The length of the CDR3 is 14 residues. CDR3 nucleotide sequence: TGTGCCTGGAGTGCCTCGGGGGTAGAAGAGACCCAGTACTTC. Translation gives CAWSASGVEETQYF.

This clone has only a few counts. This chain joins TRBV29-1 and TRBJ2-5; no clear D. Germline V gene sequence: CDR1 SQVTM, CDR2 ANQGSEA. The CDR3 consists of 12 residues. V was clipped by 8 bases and J by 1 base, with 11 bases between them. Here the CDR3 DNA reads TGCAGCTCGTCTGTCATCCAAGAGACCCAGTACTTC. This encodes CSSSVIQETQYF.

This sequence joins TRBV13 and TRBJ2-7, with D tentatively TRBD1 or TRBD2 (5 bases each). The germline V gene has CDR1 PRHDT and CDR2 FYEKMQ (reference sequence). V lost 3 bases to trimming and J lost 3 bases, with 18 bases between them. This CDR3 region has 16 residues. CDR3 loop: CASSLRGPALLYEQYF. The CDR3 DNA sequence: TGTGCCAGCAGCTTGAGGGGACCCGCATTACTCTACGAGCAGTACTTC.

In this sample, this clone turned up once. The chain uses TRBV5-1 and TRBJ2-5; 7 bases map to TRBD1. Germline CDR1 SGHRS, CDR2 YFSETQ. The CDR3 length is 13 residues. V shed 5 bases, J shed 4 bases, and the junction held 5 bases outside the gene matches. The CDR3 region has the DNA TGCGCCAGCAGACCGACAGGGAGAGAGACCCAGTACTTC. Encoded protein: CASRPTGRETQYF.

The chain couples TRBV30 to TRBJ2-5, with D perhaps being TRBD1 or TRBD2 (5 bases each). Germline V lookup: CDR1 GTSNPN, CDR2 SVGIG (reference sequence). Trimming cost V 2 bases and J 9 bases, with 16 bases left between them. The CDR3 extends over 13 amino acids. CDR3 sequence reads: CAWSPGARLAQYF. Here the CDR3 DNA reads TGTGCCTGGAGTCCCGGGGCCCGCTTGGCCCAGTACTTC.

This clone has just a few counts. The DNA of the CDR3 is TGTGCCACCGGGGCAGAAAACCAAGAGACCCAGTACTTC. Translation: CATGAENQETQYF. The genes are TRBV19 and TRBJ2-5, with D perhaps matching TRBD1 or TRBD2 (5 bases each). Trimming shortened V by 10 bases and J by 0 bases, and 12 bases separated the two germline ends. This CDR3 is built from 13 residues. Germline V gene data show CDR1 as LNHDA and CDR2 as SQIVND (reference sequence).

This sequence joins TRBV11-2 and TRBJ2-3; unclear D gene. This CDR3 contains 13 residues. V was cut by 0 bases and J by 6 bases, with 7 bases left in between. CDR1 and CDR2 (germline): SGHAT, FQNNGV. The CDR3 DNA sequence: TGTGCCAGCAGCTTAGATCGGTTCGATACGCAGTATTTT. Its protein product is CASSLDRFDTQYF.

Remarks on this clone: Other DNA sequences in the same sample also yield this CDR3. The chain combines TRBV29-1 with TRBJ2-1; D uncertain. Germline-derived CDR1 and CDR2 are SQVTM and ANQGSEA. V lost 3 bases to trimming and J lost 4 bases, with 4 bases between them. The CDR3 is 11 residues long. The CDR3 DNA follows: TGCAGCGTTGATGGGTACAATGAGCAGTTCTTC. It encodes CSVDGYNEQFF.

The J gene is TRBJ2-3, the V gene TRBV7-9; tentative D call: TRBD2 (5 bases). CDR3 length: 12 residues. Looked up from germline, CDR1 is SEHNR and CDR2 is FQNEAQ (reference sequence). The germline V and J ends were trimmed by 5 bases and 5 bases, with 8 bases remaining between them. The CDR3 DNA reads TGTGCCAGCAGCGTGGGGAGAGATACGCAGTATTTT. Its translation: CASSVGRDTQYF.

This clone occurred a few times. The V and J genes are TRBV30 and TRBJ1-2; D remains ambiguous. Trimming removed 5 bases from V and 4 bases from J, with 14 bases in between. The CDR3 contains 13 residues. Germline V CDR1 and CDR2: GTSNPN, SVGIG (reference sequence). The CDR3 here is CAWQNGVTYGYTF. The CDR3 DNA reads TGTGCCTGGCAGAATGGGGTGACCTATGGCTACACCTTC.

CDR3 protein: CAWSVLAGVNEQFF. CDR3 nucleotides: TGTGCCTGGAGTGTACTAGCGGGGGTCAATGAGCAGTTCTTC. The rearrangement joins TRBV30 to TRBJ2-1; TRBD2 aligns across 11 bases. Trimming at V came to 0 bases and at J to 6 bases, leaving 1 base not matched to a gene. Germline-derived CDR1 and CDR2 are GTSNPN and SVGIG (reference sequence). The CDR3 length is 14 residues.

In the case of this clone: The germline gene is not matched at one end of the junction; a read error may be the cause. The chain joins TRBV9 to TRBJ1-3; a weak D match, TRBD1 (6 bases). There are 12 residues in the CDR3. CDR1 and CDR2 (germline): SGDLS, YYNGEE. CDR3 in amino acids: CASSEGGKPPHF. CDR3 DNA sequence: TGTGCCAGCAGCGAGGGGGGAAAGCCTCCGCATTTT.

The chain links TRBV9 to TRBJ1-4; D not certain. Trimming removed 0 bases at V and 8 bases at J, with 8 bases between. The CDR3 is 13 amino acids. Germline V CDR1 and CDR2: SGDLS, YYNGEE. The CDR3 DNA reads TGTGCCAGCAGCGTAGGGGGTCAGGAAAAACTGTTTTTT. It is translated as CASSVGGQEKLFF.

This chain joins TRBV7-9 and TRBJ2-7; D is possibly TRBD2 (6 bases). The CDR3 extends over 15 amino acids. CDR1 and CDR2 (germline): SEHNR, FQNEAQ (reference sequence). Trimming took 0 bases from V and 4 from J, leaving 13 bases between them. The CDR3 sequence is CASSLAEGLVYEQYF. In DNA, the CDR3 is TGTGCCAGCAGCTTAGCGGAGGGATTGGTGTACGAGCAGTACTTC.

This clone was picked up a small number of times. The V call is TRBV10-3, the J call TRBJ1-5, with TRBD1 as a possible D gene (5 bases). Germline V gene data show CDR1 as ENHRY and CDR2 as SYGVKD. V lost 2 bases and J 7 bases, leaving 15 bases between the germline ends. The CDR3 sequence is 15 residues long. DNA for the CDR3: TGTGCCATCAGTGAGGTGGGGGGACGGTGGCAGCCCCAGCATTTT. Translated, it gives CAISEVGGRWQPQHF.

This chain uses TRBV4-2 with TRBJ1-1; 8 bases are shared with TRBD1. CDR1 LGHNA and CDR2 YNFKEQ come from the germline V gene. The CDR3 is 17 amino acids. The junction had 10 bases not matched to a gene; V was cut back by 4 bases and J by 0 bases. CDR3 residues: CASSPVRTGILNTEAFF. As DNA, the CDR3 is TGTGCCAGCAGCCCCGTCCGGACAGGGATTTTGAACACTGAAGCTTTCTTT.

The chain recombines TRBV25-1 with TRBJ2-3; 8 bases line up with TRBD2. This CDR3 spans 18 amino acids. V gave up 1 base and J gave up 0 bases; unmatched junction bases: 9. Germline CDR1 MGHDK, CDR2 SYGVNS. In nucleotides, the CDR3 is TGTGCCAGCAGTGAATCGTTATTTCGGGGGGGGAGCACAGATACGCAGTATTTT. This gives the protein CASSESLFRGGSTDTQYF.

This chain links TRBV18 with TRBJ2-5; 8 bases match TRBD2. Losses at the gene ends were 0 bases for V and 1 base for J; bases not matched to a gene: 7. The V gene's germline CDR1 is KGHSH and CDR2 LQKENI. This CDR3 contains 17 residues. Here the CDR3 DNA reads TGTGCCAGCTCACCACCAGGCGGGGGGATGACCCAAGAGACCCAGTACTTC. Translation: CASSPPGGGMTQETQYF.

The chain couples TRBV25-1 to TRBJ2-5; 8 bases map to TRBD1. This CDR3 spans 14 amino acids. The V gene end was trimmed by 1 base and the J gene end by 9 bases; junction bases not matched to a gene: 7. Germline values: CDR1 MGHDK, CDR2 SYGVNS. The CDR3 loop reads CASSEWGQDEAQYF. Written as DNA, the CDR3 is TGTGCCAGCAGTGAATGGGGACAGGACGAGGCCCAGTACTTC.

This chain connects TRBV5-1 to TRBJ1-1, with D possibly being TRBD1 (5 bases). Germline values: CDR1 SGHRS, CDR2 YFSETQ. The V and J ends lost 0 bases and 13 bases respectively, with 13 bases between them. The CDR3 runs to 12 residues. CDR3 region: CASSLAGRGDFF. For the CDR3, the DNA is TGCGCCAGCAGCTTGGCCGGTAGGGGTGATTTCTTT.

This clone was detected only a few times. This chain connects TRBV29-1 to TRBJ1-2; a possible D gene is TRBD1 (6 bases). CDR1 is SQVTM, CDR2 ANQGSEA, per germline. Between the trimmed V and J ends, which lost 7 bases and 4 bases, there was a span of 16 bases. The CDR3 is made up of 13 amino acids. The CDR3 loop reads CSGQMTGGYGYTF. CDR3 nucleotides: TGCAGCGGCCAGATGACAGGAGGCTATGGCTACACCTTC.